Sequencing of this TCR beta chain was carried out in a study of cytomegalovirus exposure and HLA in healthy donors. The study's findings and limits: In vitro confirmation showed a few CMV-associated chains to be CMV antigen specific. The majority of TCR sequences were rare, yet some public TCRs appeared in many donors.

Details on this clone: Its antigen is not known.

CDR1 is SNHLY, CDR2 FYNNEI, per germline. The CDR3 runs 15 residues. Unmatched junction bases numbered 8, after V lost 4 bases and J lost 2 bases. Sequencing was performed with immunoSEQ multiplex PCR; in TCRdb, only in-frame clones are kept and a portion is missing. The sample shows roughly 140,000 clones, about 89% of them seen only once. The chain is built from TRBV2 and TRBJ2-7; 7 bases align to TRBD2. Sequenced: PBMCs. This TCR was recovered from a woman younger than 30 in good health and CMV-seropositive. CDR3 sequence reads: CASSASLAATYEQYF. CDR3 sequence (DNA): TGTGCCAGCAGTGCATCCCTAGCGGCCACCTACGAGCAGTACTTC.